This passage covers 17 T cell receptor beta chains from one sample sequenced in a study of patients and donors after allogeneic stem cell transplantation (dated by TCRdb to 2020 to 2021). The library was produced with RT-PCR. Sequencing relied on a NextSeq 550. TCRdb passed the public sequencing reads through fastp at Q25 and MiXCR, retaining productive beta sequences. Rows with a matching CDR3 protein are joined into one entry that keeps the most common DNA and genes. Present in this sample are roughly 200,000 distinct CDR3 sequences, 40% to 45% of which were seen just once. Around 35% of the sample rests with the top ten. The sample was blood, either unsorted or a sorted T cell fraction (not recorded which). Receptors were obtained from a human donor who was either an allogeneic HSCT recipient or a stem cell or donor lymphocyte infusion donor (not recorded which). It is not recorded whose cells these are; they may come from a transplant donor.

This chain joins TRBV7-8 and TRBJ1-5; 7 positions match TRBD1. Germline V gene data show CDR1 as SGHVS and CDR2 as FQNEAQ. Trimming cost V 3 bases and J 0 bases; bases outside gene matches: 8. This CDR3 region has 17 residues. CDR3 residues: CASSFRYGQDSNQPQHF. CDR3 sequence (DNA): TGTGCCAGCAGCTTTAGGTACGGACAGGATAGCAATCAGCCCCAGCATTTT.

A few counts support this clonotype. DNA of the CDR3: TGTGCCAGCAGTTACGATGGGACAGGGTCGGAATGGAACTATGGCTACACCTTC. Its protein product is CASSYDGTGSEWNYGYTF. This chain uses TRBV6-5 with TRBJ1-2; 9 bases map to TRBD1. This CDR3 comprises 18 residues. Per germline, CDR1 MNHEY and CDR2 SVGAGI. Trimming removed 2 bases from V and 2 bases from J; junction bases left unmatched: 12.

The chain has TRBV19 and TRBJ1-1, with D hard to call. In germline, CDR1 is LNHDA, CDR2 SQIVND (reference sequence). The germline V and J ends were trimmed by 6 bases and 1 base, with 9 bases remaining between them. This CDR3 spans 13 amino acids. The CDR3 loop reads CASSTDKNTEAFF. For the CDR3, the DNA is TGTGCCAGTAGCACAGACAAGAACACTGAAGCTTTCTTT.

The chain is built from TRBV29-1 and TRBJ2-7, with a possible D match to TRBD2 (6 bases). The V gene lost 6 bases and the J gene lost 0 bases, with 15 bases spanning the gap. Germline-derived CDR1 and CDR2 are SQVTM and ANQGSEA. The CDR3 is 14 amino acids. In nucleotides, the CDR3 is TGCAGCGTCAAGGGGAGGCCTAGCTCCTACGAGCAGTACTTC. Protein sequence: CSVKGRPSSYEQYF.

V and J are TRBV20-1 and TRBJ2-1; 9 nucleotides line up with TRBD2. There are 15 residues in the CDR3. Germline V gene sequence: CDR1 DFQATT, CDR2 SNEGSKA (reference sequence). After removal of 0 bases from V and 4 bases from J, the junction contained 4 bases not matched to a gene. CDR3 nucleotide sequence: TGCAGTGCTAGAGATCCAAGCGGGGGGTACAATGAGCAGTTCTTC. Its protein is CSARDPSGGYNEQFF.

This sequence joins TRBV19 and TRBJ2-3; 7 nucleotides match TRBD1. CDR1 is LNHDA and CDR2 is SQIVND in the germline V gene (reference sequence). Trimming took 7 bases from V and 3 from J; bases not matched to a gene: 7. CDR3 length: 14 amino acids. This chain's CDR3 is CASTLGGGTDTQYF. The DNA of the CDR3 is TGTGCCAGTACCTTAGGGGGCGGAACAGATACGCAGTATTTT. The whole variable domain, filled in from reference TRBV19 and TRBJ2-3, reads DGGITQSPKYLFRKEGQNVTLSCEQNLNHDAMYWYRQDPGQGLRLIYYSQIVNDFQKGDIAEGYSVSREKKESFPLTVTSAQKNPTAFYLCASTLGGGTDTQYFGPGTRLTVL.

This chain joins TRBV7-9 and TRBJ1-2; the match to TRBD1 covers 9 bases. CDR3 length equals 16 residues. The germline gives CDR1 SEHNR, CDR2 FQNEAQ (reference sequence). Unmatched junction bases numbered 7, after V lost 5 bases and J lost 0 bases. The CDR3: CASSTGGMGTNYGYTF. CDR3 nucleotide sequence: TGTGCCAGCAGCACAGGGGGCATGGGTACTAACTATGGCTACACCTTC.

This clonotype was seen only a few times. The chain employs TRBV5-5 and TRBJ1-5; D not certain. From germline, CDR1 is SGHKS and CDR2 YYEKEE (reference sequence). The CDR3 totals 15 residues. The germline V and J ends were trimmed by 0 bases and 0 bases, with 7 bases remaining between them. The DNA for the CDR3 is TGTGCCAGCAGCTTGGTTGGGTATAGCAATCAGCCCCAGCATTTT. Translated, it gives CASSLVGYSNQPQHF.

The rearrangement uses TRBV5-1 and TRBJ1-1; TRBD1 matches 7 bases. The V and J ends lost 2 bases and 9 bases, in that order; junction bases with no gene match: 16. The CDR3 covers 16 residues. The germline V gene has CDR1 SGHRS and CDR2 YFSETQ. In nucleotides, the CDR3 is TGCGCCAGCAGCTTTTTCGGTGGGACAGCCCAGTCGCAAGCTTTCTTT. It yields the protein CASSFFGGTAQSQAFF.

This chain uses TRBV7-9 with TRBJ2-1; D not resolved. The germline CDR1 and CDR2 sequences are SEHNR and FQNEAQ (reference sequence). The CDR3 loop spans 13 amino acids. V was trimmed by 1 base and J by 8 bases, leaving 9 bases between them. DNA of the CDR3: TGTGCCAGCAGCTTAGTAGTCCAGTATGAGCAGTTCTTC. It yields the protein CASSLVVQYEQFF.

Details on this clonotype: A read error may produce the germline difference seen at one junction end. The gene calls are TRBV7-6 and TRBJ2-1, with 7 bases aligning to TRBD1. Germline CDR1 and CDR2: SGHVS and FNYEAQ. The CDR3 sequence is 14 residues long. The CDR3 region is CASSQQGSSNEQFF. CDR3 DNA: TGTGCCAGCAGCCAACAGGGGTCCTCCAATGAGCAGTTCTTC.

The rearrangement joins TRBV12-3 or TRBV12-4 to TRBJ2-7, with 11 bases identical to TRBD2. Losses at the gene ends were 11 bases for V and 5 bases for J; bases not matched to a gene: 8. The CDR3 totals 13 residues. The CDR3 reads CACSGRVQDEQYF. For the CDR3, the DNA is TGTGCCTGTAGCGGGAGGGTTCAGGACGAGCAGTACTTC.

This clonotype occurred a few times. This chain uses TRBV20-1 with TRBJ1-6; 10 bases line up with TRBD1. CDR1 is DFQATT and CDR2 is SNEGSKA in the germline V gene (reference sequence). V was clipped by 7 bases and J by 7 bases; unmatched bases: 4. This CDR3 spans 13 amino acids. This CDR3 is CSVPGQGNSPLHF. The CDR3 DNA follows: TGCAGTGTTCCGGGACAGGGGAATTCACCCCTCCACTTT.

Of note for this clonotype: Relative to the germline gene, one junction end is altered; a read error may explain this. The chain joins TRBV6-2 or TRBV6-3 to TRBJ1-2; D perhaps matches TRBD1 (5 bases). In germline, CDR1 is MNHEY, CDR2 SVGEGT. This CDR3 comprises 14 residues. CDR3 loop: CASSPTGFRYAYTF. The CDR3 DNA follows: TGTGCCAGCAGCCCCACAGGATTCCGCTATGCCTACACCTTC.

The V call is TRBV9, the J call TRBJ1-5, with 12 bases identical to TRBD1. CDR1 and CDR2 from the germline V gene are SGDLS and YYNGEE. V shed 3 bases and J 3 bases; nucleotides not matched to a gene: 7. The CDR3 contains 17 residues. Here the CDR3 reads CASSAGQGATSNQPQHF. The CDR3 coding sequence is TGTGCCAGCAGCGCGGGACAGGGGGCCACGTCCAATCAGCCCCAGCATTTT.

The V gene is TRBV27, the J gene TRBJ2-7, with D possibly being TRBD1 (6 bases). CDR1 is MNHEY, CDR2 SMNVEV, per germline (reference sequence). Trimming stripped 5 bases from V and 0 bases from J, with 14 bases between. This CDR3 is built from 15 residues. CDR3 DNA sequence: TGTGCCAGCAGTCCGGATGGGGGCAGCTCCTACGAGCAGTACTTC. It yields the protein CASSPDGGSSYEQYF.

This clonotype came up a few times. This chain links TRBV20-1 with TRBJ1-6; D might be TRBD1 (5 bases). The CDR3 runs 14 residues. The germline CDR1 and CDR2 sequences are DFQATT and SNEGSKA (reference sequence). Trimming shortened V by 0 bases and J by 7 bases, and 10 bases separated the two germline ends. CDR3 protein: CSARDKTVNSPLHF. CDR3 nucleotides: TGCAGTGCTAGAGACAAGACAGTAAATTCACCCCTCCACTTT.